This T cell receptor beta chain was obtained from a study of graft-versus-host responses after intestinal transplantation. The protocol was immunoSEQ multiplex PCR, while the TCRdb copy is restricted to in-frame clones and leaves out a portion. The table has approximately 70,000 clones, under 90% seen once. Germline CDR1 and CDR2: LNHDA and SQIVND (reference sequence). This CDR3 spans 16 amino acids. The ends were cut back, 1 base at V and 4 bases at J, with 14 bases in the middle. Worth noting for this clone: The antigen remains undetermined.

This chain connects TRBV19 to TRBJ1-5; tentatively, D is TRBD1 (6 bases). The clonotype comes from a human donor who was the organ donor for an intestinal transplant. The input for sequencing was unstimulated CD4+ T cells sorted from spleen or lymph node cells, taken before transplant. CDR3 amino acids: CASSIGAGRGNQPQHF. In DNA, the CDR3 is TGTGCCAGTAGTATAGGCGCAGGGAGGGGGAATCAGCCCCAGCATTTT.